This T cell receptor beta chain was recorded in a study of blood T cell repertoires in COVID-19. The wider study: The study drew acute and convalescent COVID-19 samples from the United States, Italy and Spain. PBMCs, B-cell-depleted T cells, or T cells were the source of the cDNA or gDNA that made up the material.

In the authors' methods: Nucleated cell number was recorded as an estimate derived from reference gene primer amplification. The assay was immunoSEQ multiplex PCR, and TCRdb's table has in-frame clones only and misses some. That table gives V, J and clone size, and the DNA gave D and trimming. The sample holds a few hundred thousand clones, 65% to 90% seen once. The sequencing sample was made of peripheral blood. This clonotype originated in a man aged 35 to 55 who had recovered from COVID-19.

The CDR3 loop is CASSQRREQSYEQYF. The CDR3 DNA follows: TGCGCCAGCAGTCAAAGGCGGGAACAGTCCTACGAGCAGTACTTC. J is TRBJ2-7 and V is TRBV23-1, with D possibly being TRBD2 (6 bases). TRBV23-1 belongs to the ORF category, with a function that is uncertain. The CDR3 totals 15 residues. V was cut by 2 bases and J by 1 base, with 12 bases left in between.